A selection of T cell receptor beta chains follows, all from one sample in a study of CD8 T cells in ankylosing spondylitis. TCRdb called the 5' RACE reads again in MiXCR, with one record for every CDR3 protein. The sample holds more than 150,000 distinct CDR3 sequences, 15% to 20% seen once. Sequenced input: blood, either unsorted or a sorted T cell fraction (not recorded which). These receptors came from a male donor under 30 with ankylosing spondylitis or in good health (not recorded which). Both conserved end residues are part of each CDR3. D genes are given only for firm matches. Clone size is stated in some rows and not others, as once, few, many or a class when expanded.

NA	TRBV5-4	TRBJ2-5	NA	CASSLGAGSGQETQYF	TGTGCCAGCAGCTTGGGAGCAGGGAGTGGCCAAGAGACCCAGTACTTC
NA	TRBV4-3	TRBJ1-1	NA	CASSQDRGINTEAFF	TGCGCCAGCAGCCAAGATAGAGGAATTAACACTGAAGCTTTCTTT
many	TRBV10-3	TRBJ1-1	NA	CAISGTVGPTEAFF	TGTGCCATCTCAGGAACAGTTGGACCCACTGAAGCTTTCTTT
many	TRBV7-8	TRBJ1-5	NA	CASSSYTVNRKDQPQHF	TGTGCCAGCAGCTCTTATACCGTAAACAGGAAGGATCAGCCCCAGCATTTT
many	TRBV6-1	TRBJ2-3	NA	CASSADTDTQYF	TGTGCCAGCAGTGCGGACACAGATACGCAGTATTTT
NA	TRBV27	TRBJ2-7	NA	CASSLSIDREQYF	TGTGCCAGCAGTTTATCGATTGACCGAGAGCAGTACTTC
many	TRBV6-2/TRBV6-3	TRBJ1-2	NA	CASSYWARGYTF	TGTGCCAGCAGTTACTGGGCCCGTGGCTACACCTTC
NA	TRBV7-6	TRBJ2-5	NA	CASSLASGGPQQETQYF	TGTGCCAGCAGCTTAGCATCAGGTGGGCCCCAGCAAGAGACCCAGTACTTC
many	TRBV5-1	TRBJ2-2	NA	CASSLSVVGTGELFF	TGCGCCAGCAGCTTGTCAGTGGTCGGCACCGGGGAGCTGTTTTTT
many	TRBV12-5	TRBJ2-1	NA	CASGENNEQFF	TGTGCTAGCGGCGAAAACAATGAGCAGTTCTTC
many	TRBV12-3/TRBV12-4	TRBJ1-5	NA	CASSFLGASQPQHF	TGTGCCAGCAGTTTTCTGGGGGCTAGTCAGCCCCAGCATTTT
many	TRBV10-3	TRBJ2-1	TRBD2	CAIRTIPSSGRASGNEQFF	TGTGCCATCAGAACCATACCCTCTAGCGGGAGGGCCTCGGGCAATGAGCAGTTCTTC
many	TRBV27	TRBJ1-5	NA	CASSQSGEDQPQHF	TGTGCCAGCAGTCAATCAGGGGAAGATCAGCCCCAGCATTTT
NA	TRBV5-1	TRBJ2-2	TRBD2	CASTTSGDTGELFF	TGCGCCAGCACGACTAGCGGAGACACCGGGGAGCTGTTTTTT
many	TRBV18	TRBJ1-2	NA	CASSAGRSSGYTF	TGTGCCAGCAGCGCGGGGCGTTCGAGTGGCTACACCTTC
many	TRBV7-2	TRBJ2-7	TRBD2	CASSLVWREDEQYF	TGTGCCAGCAGCTTAGTATGGCGGGAGGACGAGCAGTACTTC
many	TRBV20-1	TRBJ2-7	NA	CSARPGDFSYEQYF	TGCAGTGCTCGCCCCGGGGACTTCTCCTACGAGCAGTACTTC
many	TRBV29-1	TRBJ2-1	NA	CSVGGATSSYNEQFF	TGCAGCGTGGGGGGTGCCACTAGCTCCTACAATGAGCAGTTCTTC
many	TRBV24-1	TRBJ2-1	NA	CATSDMRTYSF	TGTGCCACCAGTGATATGCGGACTTATTCCTTC
NA	TRBV29-1	TRBJ1-1	NA	CSVQGTTHNTEAFF	TGCAGCGTGCAGGGGACTACGCATAACACTGAAGCTTTCTTT
NA	TRBV15	TRBJ2-1	NA	CATSTRRTGPRSGFPYNEQFF	TGTGCCACCAGCACCAGACGTACAGGGCCGCGCAGCGGGTTTCCCTACAATGAGCAGTTCTTC
many	TRBV12-3/TRBV12-4	TRBJ2-1	NA	CASTPSGNEQFF	TGTGCCAGCACCCCGAGTGGCAATGAGCAGTTCTTC
many	TRBV25-1	TRBJ2-6	TRBD1	CASSEPGQGLTGANVLTF	TGTGCCAGCAGTGAACCGGGACAGGGGCTAACTGGGGCCAACGTCCTGACTTTC
many	TRBV20-1	TRBJ2-7	TRBD2	CSAWTSGTYEQYF	TGCAGTGCATGGACTAGCGGGACGTACGAGCAGTACTTC
NA	TRBV7-2	TRBJ2-7	NA	CASSLVAESSYEQYF	TGTGCCAGCAGCTTAGTGGCGGAGAGCTCCTACGAGCAGTACTTC
many	TRBV5-1	TRBJ2-5	NA	CASSRQETQYF	TGCGCCAGCAGCCGCCAAGAGACCCAGTACTTC
many	TRBV6-2/TRBV6-3	TRBJ2-2	NA	CASSYSYEVGELFF	TGTGCCAGCAGTTACTCGTACGAGGTCGGGGAGCTGTTTTTT
many	TRBV29-1	TRBJ1-3	NA	CSVDVYERGNTIYF	TGCAGCGTTGATGTGTATGAAAGAGGAAACACCATATATTTT
many	TRBV29-1	TRBJ2-3	NA	CSVDPVADTQYF	TGCAGCGTTGACCCGGTGGCAGATACGCAGTATTTT
NA	TRBV28	TRBJ1-2	TRBD1	CASTSGTERLSYGYTF	TGTGCCAGCACCTCCGGGACAGAACGTCTTTCCTATGGCTACACCTTC
many	TRBV20-1	TRBJ2-5	NA	CSARAQPGEAETQYF	TGCAGTGCTAGAGCTCAACCAGGGGAGGCGGAGACCCAGTACTTC
many	TRBV7-2	TRBJ2-3	NA	CASGILAGTDTQYF	TGTGCCAGCGGTATACTAGCAGGCACAGATACGCAGTATTTT
many	TRBV10-3	TRBJ2-7	TRBD2	CAITSGYEQYF	TGTGCCATCACTAGCGGCTACGAGCAGTACTTC
NA	TRBV7-8	TRBJ2-7	NA	CASSYYSYEQYF	TGTGCCAGCAGCTATTACTCCTACGAGCAGTACTTC
many	TRBV12-3/TRBV12-4	TRBJ1-4	TRBD1	CASRGGQGSEKLFF	TGTGCCAGCAGGGGGGGACAGGGGAGCGAAAAACTGTTTTTT
NA	TRBV20-1	TRBJ2-1	TRBD2	CSARPAGSGSRGEQFF	TGCAGTGCTAGACCAGCGGGAAGTGGGTCTCGAGGTGAGCAGTTCTTC
many	TRBV12-3/TRBV12-4	TRBJ2-4	TRBD1	CASSYRPPGQGFENIQYF	TGTGCCAGCAGCTACCGGCCTCCGGGACAGGGGTTCGAAAACATTCAGTACTTC
many	TRBV30	TRBJ1-5	NA	CAWSVGGGQPQHF	TGTGCCTGGAGTGTAGGGGGAGGTCAGCCCCAGCATTTT
many	TRBV7-3	TRBJ2-5	NA	CASSLGSSGSETQYF	TGTGCCAGCAGCTTAGGGTCATCAGGGTCCGAGACCCAGTACTTC
many	TRBV5-1	TRBJ1-6	NA	CASIGRNSSYNSPLHF	TGCGCCAGCATTGGGAGGAACAGCTCCTATAATTCACCCCTCCACTTT
many	TRBV12-3/TRBV12-4	TRBJ2-5	NA	CASRLGPQETQYF	TGTGCCAGCAGGCTGGGTCCCCAAGAGACCCAGTACTTC
many	TRBV29-1	TRBJ2-2	NA	CSVEVRRTAGGELFF	TGCAGCGTTGAAGTGAGGAGAACTGCAGGCGGGGAGCTGTTTTTT
many	TRBV11-2	TRBJ2-2	NA	CASSLYGRNTGELFF	TGTGCCAGCAGCTTATATGGGAGAAACACCGGGGAGCTGTTTTTT
once	TRBV20-1	TRBJ2-1	NA	CSADILAQQFF	TGCAGTGCTGATATACTAGCCCAGCAGTTCTTC
many	TRBV9	TRBJ2-1	TRBD2	CASSVTAGDLYNEQFF	TGTGCCAGCAGCGTAACAGCGGGAGACCTCTACAATGAGCAGTTCTTC
many	TRBV20-1	TRBJ2-1	TRBD2	CSAQGTSGGGNEQFF	TGCAGTGCACAAGGGACTAGCGGGGGCGGGAATGAGCAGTTCTTC
many	TRBV24-1	TRBJ2-2	NA	CATSDPSQGGTGELFF	TGTGCCACCAGTGATCCGAGCCAGGGAGGAACCGGGGAGCTGTTTTTT
once	TRBV4-1	TRBJ2-1	NA	CASSQGWEYPRYNEQFF	TGCGCCAGCAGCCAAGGGTGGGAGTACCCTCGTTACAATGAGCAGTTCTTC
many	TRBV5-1	TRBJ1-1	TRBD1	CASSSLTGYGTEAFF	TGCGCCAGCAGCTCCTTGACAGGGTACGGAACTGAAGCTTTCTTT
many	TRBV28	TRBJ2-7	TRBD1	CASSSLPGQGYSYEQYF	TGTGCCAGCAGTTCACTACCGGGACAGGGTTACTCCTACGAGCAGTACTTC
NA	TRBV29-1	TRBJ2-6	NA	CSVETGSGANVLTF	TGCAGCGTTGAAACGGGCTCTGGGGCCAACGTCCTGACTTTC
many	TRBV10-3	TRBJ2-3	NA	CAISESLGDTQYF	TGTGCCATCAGTGAGTCCTTAGGAGATACGCAGTATTTT
many	TRBV27	TRBJ2-2	NA	CASSLSWRQSDTILNTGELFF	TGTGCCAGCAGTTTATCCTGGCGACAGTCTGACACCATCCTGAACACCGGGGAGCTGTTTTTT